The clone carrying this T cell receptor beta chain showed up just a few times. These data belong to a study of T-cell memory formation after mild COVID-19. Via MiXCR, TCRdb re-called the 5' RACE reads, giving one row per CDR3 protein. Here the sample spans about 340,000 distinct CDR3 sequences, more than 15% being singletons. This CDR3 is built from 14 residues. V was trimmed by 7 bases and J by 4 bases, leaving 16 bases between them. The V gene's germline CDR1 is MDHEN and CDR2 SYDVKM. The V and J genes are TRBV28 and TRBJ2-5; no reliable D call. This clonotype was sampled from a man aged 18 to 29 who had mild COVID-19 (a few samples of this study predate the infection). Cell type and time point are not known. The source material was PBMCs or a T cell subset sorted from them (not recorded which). For the CDR3, the DNA is TGTGCCAGCACCACACGAGCCGGCCCAGAGACCCAGTACTTC. It codes for CASTTRAGPETQYF. Based on the CDR3 plus reference TRBV28 and TRBJ2-5, the full variable domain is DVKVTQSSRYLVKRTGEKVFLECVQDMDHENMFWYRQDPGLGLRLIYFSYDVKMKEKGDIPEGYSVSREKKERFSLILESASTNQTSMYLCASTTRAGPETQYFGPGTRLLVL.